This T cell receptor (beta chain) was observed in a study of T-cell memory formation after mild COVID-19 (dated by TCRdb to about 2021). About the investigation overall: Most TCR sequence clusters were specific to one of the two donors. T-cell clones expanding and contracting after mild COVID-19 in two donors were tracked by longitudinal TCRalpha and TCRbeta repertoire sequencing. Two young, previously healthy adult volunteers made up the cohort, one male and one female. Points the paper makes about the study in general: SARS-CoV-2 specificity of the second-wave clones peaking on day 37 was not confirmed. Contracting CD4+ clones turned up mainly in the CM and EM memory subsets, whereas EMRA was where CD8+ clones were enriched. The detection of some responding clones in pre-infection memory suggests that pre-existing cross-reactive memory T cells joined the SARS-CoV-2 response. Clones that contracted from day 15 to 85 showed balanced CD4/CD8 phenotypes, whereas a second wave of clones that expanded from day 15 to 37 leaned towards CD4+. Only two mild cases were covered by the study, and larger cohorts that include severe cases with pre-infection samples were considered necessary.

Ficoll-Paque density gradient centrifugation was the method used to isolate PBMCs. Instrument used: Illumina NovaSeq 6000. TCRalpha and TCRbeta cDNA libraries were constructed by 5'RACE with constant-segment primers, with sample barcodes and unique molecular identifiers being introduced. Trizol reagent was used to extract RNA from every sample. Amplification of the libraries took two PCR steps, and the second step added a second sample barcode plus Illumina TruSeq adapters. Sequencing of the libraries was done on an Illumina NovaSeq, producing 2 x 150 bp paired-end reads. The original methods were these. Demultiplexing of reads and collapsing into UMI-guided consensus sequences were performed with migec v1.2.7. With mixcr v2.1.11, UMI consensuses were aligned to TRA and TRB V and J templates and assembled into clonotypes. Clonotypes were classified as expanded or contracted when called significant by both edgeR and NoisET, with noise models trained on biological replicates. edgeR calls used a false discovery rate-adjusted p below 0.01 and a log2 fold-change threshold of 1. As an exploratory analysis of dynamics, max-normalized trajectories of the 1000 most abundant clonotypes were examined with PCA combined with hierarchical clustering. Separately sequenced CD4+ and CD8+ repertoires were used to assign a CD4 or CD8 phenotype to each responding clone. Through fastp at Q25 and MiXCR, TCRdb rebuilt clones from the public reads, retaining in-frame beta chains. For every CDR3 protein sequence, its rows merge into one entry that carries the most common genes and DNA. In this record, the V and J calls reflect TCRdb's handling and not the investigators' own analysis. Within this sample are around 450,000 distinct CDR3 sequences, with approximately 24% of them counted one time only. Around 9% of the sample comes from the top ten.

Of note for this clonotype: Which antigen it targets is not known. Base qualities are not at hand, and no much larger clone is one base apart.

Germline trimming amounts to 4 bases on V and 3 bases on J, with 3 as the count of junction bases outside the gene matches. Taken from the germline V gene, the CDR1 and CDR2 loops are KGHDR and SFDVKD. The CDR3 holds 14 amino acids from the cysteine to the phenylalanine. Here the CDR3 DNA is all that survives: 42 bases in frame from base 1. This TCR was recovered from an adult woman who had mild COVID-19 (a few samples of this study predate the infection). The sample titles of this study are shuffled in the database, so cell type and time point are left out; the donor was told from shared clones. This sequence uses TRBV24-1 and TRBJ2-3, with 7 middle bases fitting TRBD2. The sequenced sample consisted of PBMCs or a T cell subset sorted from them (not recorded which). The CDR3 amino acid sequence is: CATSELGGTDTQYF. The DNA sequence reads TGTGCCACCAGTGAATTGGGGGGGACAGATACGCAGTATTTT.